A selection of T cell receptor beta chains follows, all from one sample in a study of blood T cell repertoires in COVID-19. Here immunoSEQ multiplex PCR was the method, and the copy in TCRdb shows in-frame clones only, minus some. The repertoire consists of roughly 65,000 clones, with approximately 86% occurring once and the leading ten covering roughly 14%. The material sequenced was peripheral blood. The receptors here all came from a woman aged 55 to 70 with acute or convalescent COVID-19. Each CDR3 is given with its conserved first and last residue. Fields, in order: D gene, J gene, V gene, clone size, CDR3 protein, CDR3 DNA. A D gene is named only where the DNA matches it firmly. Size is stated for part of the rows, as once, few or many counts, or as a class when the clone is expanded.

TRBD1	TRBJ2-2	TRBV19	NA	CASSTTGMGGELFF	TGTGCCAGTAGTACGACAGGGATGGGCGGGGAGCTGTTTTTT
NA	TRBJ2-7	TRBV7-2	NA	CASSLRGAYEQYF	TGTGCCAGCAGCTTAAGGGGTGCGTACGAGCAGTACTTC
NA	TRBJ2-3	TRBV28	NA	CASRGGAGDTQYF	TGTGCCAGCAGGGGGGGGGCCGGAGATACGCAGTATTTT
NA	TRBJ1-1	TRBV11-2	NA	CASSSGHRDTEAFF	TGTGCCAGCAGCTCCGGGCACAGGGACACTGAAGCTTTCTTT
TRBD1	TRBJ1-2	TRBV7-9	once	CASSSLQGGGYTF	TGTGCCAGCAGTTCCCTCCAGGGGGGAGGCTACACCTTC
NA	TRBJ2-3	TRBV6-2/TRBV6-3	NA	CASSYSRGGDTQYF	TGTGCCAGCAGTTACTCGCGGGGCGGCGATACGCAGTATTTT
TRBD1	TRBJ1-5	TRBV5-5	NA	CASSLGTGGDQPQHF	TGTGCCAGCAGCTTGGGGACAGGGGGCGACCAGCCCCAGCATTTT
TRBD2	TRBJ2-1	TRBV19	NA	CASRLAGAQNEQFF	TGTGCCAGTAGGCTAGCGGGGGCCCAAAATGAGCAGTTCTTC
NA	TRBJ2-1	TRBV2	NA	CASIGGAGAFF	TGTGCCAGCATTGGGGGGGCCGGGGCGTTCTTC
TRBD1	TRBJ1-5	TRBV27	once	CASSLNGGQGGNQPQHF	TGTGCCAGCAGTCTGAATGGGGGACAGGGAGGAAATCAGCCCCAGCATTTT
NA	TRBJ2-5	TRBV30	few	CAWSPAGPETQYF	TGTGCCTGGAGTCCGGCGGGTCCAGAGACCCAGTACTTC
NA	TRBJ1-1	TRBV4-1	NA	CASSQGLRDATEAFF	TGCGCCAGCAGCCAAGGTCTGAGGGATGCGACTGAAGCTTTCTTT
TRBD1	TRBJ2-3	TRBV6-1	once	CASSEPGQATDTQYF	TGTGCCAGCAGTGAACCGGGACAGGCGACAGATACGCAGTATTTT
TRBD1	TRBJ1-1	TRBV19	NA	CASNPGGWTEAFF	TGTGCCAGTAACCCAGGGGGCTGGACTGAAGCTTTCTTT
NA	TRBJ1-6	TRBV4-1	NA	CASSQDINSPLHF	TGCGCCAGCAGCCAAGATATTAATTCACCCCTCCACTTT
NA	TRBJ2-2	TRBV5-4	NA	CASSYDTHTGELFF	TGTGCCAGCAGCTACGACACTCACACCGGGGAGCTGTTTTTT
NA	TRBJ2-3	TRBV10-1	NA	CASRPSWGADTQYF	TGCGCCAGCAGGCCTAGCTGGGGAGCAGATACGCAGTATTTT
TRBD1	TRBJ2-3	TRBV9	NA	CASSSLGQGVNTQYF	TGTGCCAGCAGCTCACTCGGACAGGGGGTCAATACGCAGTATTTT
TRBD1	TRBJ1-1	TRBV5-1	once	CASSLRDRPGKFTEAFF	TGCGCCAGCAGCTTAAGGGACAGGCCTGGGAAATTCACTGAAGCTTTCTTT
NA	TRBJ1-5	TRBV12-5	once	CASGFGGNQPQHF	TGTGCTAGTGGTTTCGGGGGCAATCAGCCCCAGCATTTT
TRBD1	TRBJ1-1	TRBV7-9	NA	CASSPTGTGSTEAFF	TGTGCCAGCAGCCCCACCGGGACAGGGAGCACTGAAGCTTTCTTT
NA	TRBJ1-2	TRBV6-1	NA	CASSEARTSGGYTF	TGTGCCAGCAGTGAAGCGAGGACCTCAGGGGGCTACACCTTC
TRBD1	TRBJ1-6	TRBV6-6	NA	CASTTSGTGVGSPLHF	TGTGCCAGCACAACGTCCGGGACAGGGGTCGGATCACCCCTCCACTTT
NA	TRBJ1-1	TRBV5-6	NA	CASSSLKERIDTEAFF	TGTGCCAGCAGCTCCCTAAAGGAGCGCATTGACACTGAAGCTTTCTTT
NA	TRBJ2-7	TRBV6-5	NA	CASTRVPPYEQYF	TGTGCCAGCACCCGGGTTCCCCCCTACGAGCAGTACTTC
NA	TRBJ2-5	TRBV3-1/TRBV3-2	NA	CASSQRRPQETQYF	TGTGCCAGCAGCCAAAGGAGGCCCCAGGAGACCCAGTACTTC